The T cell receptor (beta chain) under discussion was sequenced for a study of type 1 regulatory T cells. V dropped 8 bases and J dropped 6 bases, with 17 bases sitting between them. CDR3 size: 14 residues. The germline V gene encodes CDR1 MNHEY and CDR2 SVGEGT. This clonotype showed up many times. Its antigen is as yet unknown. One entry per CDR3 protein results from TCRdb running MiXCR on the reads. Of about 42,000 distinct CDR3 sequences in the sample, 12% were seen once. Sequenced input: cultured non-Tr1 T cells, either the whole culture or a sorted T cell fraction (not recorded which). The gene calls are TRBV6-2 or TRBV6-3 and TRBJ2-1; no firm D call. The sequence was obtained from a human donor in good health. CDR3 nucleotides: TGTGCCAGCGTAAAGGACGGAAGTGGCAATGAGCAGTTCTTC. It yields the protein CASVKDGSGNEQFF.